One sample yielded the 21 T cell receptor beta chains listed below, sequenced in a study of cytomegalovirus exposure and HLA in healthy donors. PCR was performed using 60 Vbeta and 13 Jbeta primers. TCRdb's table, derived via immunoSEQ multiplex PCR, lists solely in-frame clones and lacks some. The repertoire holds around 120,000 clones, with roughly 88% as singletons. Sequences were obtained from PBMCs. These receptors originate from a boy aged 5-17 years in good health and CMV-seronegative.

This clone was detected only a few times. The CDR3 coding sequence is TGTGCCAGCAGCTTATTGAGTCAGCCCCAGCATTTT. It yields the protein CASSLLSQPQHF. The genes are TRBV7-9 and TRBJ1-5; D call uncertain. Deletions cut 2 bases from V and 6 bases from J, with 5 bases between. The CDR3 covers 12 residues. Germline V gives CDR1 SEHNR, CDR2 FQNEAQ (reference sequence).

V and J are TRBV19 and TRBJ2-7, with 10 bases fitting TRBD1. The CDR3 runs to 13 residues. The V gene end was trimmed by 10 bases and the J gene end by 6 bases; junction bases not matched to a gene: 9. Looked up from germline, CDR1 is LNHDA and CDR2 is SQIVND (reference sequence). The chain's CDR3 is CATSEGQGTEQYF. CDR3 DNA: TGTGCCACAAGCGAGGGACAGGGGACCGAGCAGTACTTC.

CDR3 sequence: CASSGGQGSQPQHF. The CDR3 DNA follows: TGTGCCAGCAGCGGCGGACAGGGGTCCCAGCCCCAGCATTTT. This rearrangement joins TRBV5-5 to TRBJ1-5, with TRBD1 identical over 9 bases. Trimming cost V 4 bases and J 7 bases; bases outside gene matches: 6. The CDR3 consists of 14 residues. Per the germline V gene, CDR1 is SGHKS and CDR2 is YYEKEE (reference sequence).

The rearrangement links TRBV13 to TRBJ2-7; D remains ambiguous. V was cut by 7 bases and J by 3 bases, with 10 bases left in between. The CDR3 runs 12 residues. Germline values: CDR1 PRHDT, CDR2 FYEKMQ (reference sequence). This chain's CDR3 is CASKEAGYEQYF. CDR3 bases: TGTGCCAGCAAAGAGGCTGGCTACGAGCAGTACTTC.

The DNA for the CDR3 is TGTGCCAGCACCCGCGGGGGTGGGGCCCTTAATGAAAAACTGTTTTTT. Translating gives CASTRGGGALNEKLFF. This chain joins TRBV25-1 and TRBJ1-4; weak D call: TRBD1 (5 bases). V was cut by 7 bases and J by 4 bases, with 19 bases left in between. The length of the CDR3 is 16 residues. Germline loops: CDR1 MGHDK, CDR2 SYGVNS.

This chain uses TRBV7-3 with TRBJ1-2, with D tentatively TRBD1 (6 bases). The CDR3 spans 13 residues. The germline CDR1 and CDR2 sequences are SGHTA and FQGTGA. Trimming shortened V by 6 bases and J by 8 bases, and 16 bases separated the two germline ends. CDR3 sequence (DNA): TGTGCCAGCAGTCCCCGGCCACAGGGAGGCTACACCTTC. Residues: CASSPRPQGGYTF.

V gene TRBV7-3 combines with J gene TRBJ2-7; tentative D call: TRBD2 (5 bases). Germline V lookup: CDR1 SGHTA, CDR2 FQGTGA. With 1 base removed from V and 2 bases from J, the gap between germline ends came to 9 bases. The CDR3 has 14 amino acids. CDR3 residues: CASSLRGKAYEQYF. CDR3 sequence (DNA): TGTGCCAGCAGCTTAAGAGGGAAAGCCTACGAGCAGTACTTC.

The chain has TRBV10-3 and TRBJ1-4; weak D call: TRBD1 (5 bases). The CDR3 length is 15 residues. Per the germline V gene, CDR1 is ENHRY and CDR2 is SYGVKD. Trimming took 3 bases from V and 3 from J, leaving 11 bases between them. The CDR3 DNA is TGTGCCATCAGTGAATCAGACAGAGCTAATGAAAAACTGTTTTTT. It translates to CAISESDRANEKLFF.

The V gene is TRBV9, the J gene TRBJ1-1; D possibly corresponds to TRBD1 (5 bases). The V and J ends lost 3 bases and 1 base respectively, with 22 bases between them. The CDR3 covers 18 residues. Germline CDR1 is SGDLS and CDR2 is YYNGEE. The CDR3 protein is CASSGPGGTAEPNTEAFF. The CDR3 DNA reads as TGTGCCAGCAGCGGCCCTGGCGGGACTGCTGAGCCGAACACTGAAGCTTTCTTT.

J is TRBJ2-6 and V is TRBV5-1; 8 nucleotides match TRBD1. This CDR3 spans 18 amino acids. Germline V gives CDR1 SGHRS, CDR2 YFSETQ. Germline trimming cut 7 bases from V and 0 bases from J; bases unmatched to any gene: 12. The CDR3 loop is CASSREDRVSSGANVLTF. The CDR3 nucleotides are TGCGCCAGCTCGAGGGAGGACAGGGTGAGCTCTGGGGCCAACGTCCTGACTTTC.

This clone was detected only once. The chain combines TRBV7-9 with TRBJ2-2; the D gene is possibly TRBD1 (6 bases). Trimming shortened V by 7 bases and J by 0 bases, and 12 bases separated the two germline ends. The germline V gene has CDR1 SEHNR and CDR2 FQNEAQ (reference sequence). CDR3 size: 15 residues. The CDR3 DNA follows: TGTGCCAGCACCCTCAGGGGTTCGAACACCGGGGAGCTGTTTTTT. Protein product: CASTLRGSNTGELFF.

The chain combines TRBV5-1 with TRBJ2-3; 10 positions match TRBD1. CDR1 SGHRS and CDR2 YFSETQ come from the germline V gene. The CDR3 totals 15 residues. Trimming at V came to 3 bases and at J to 1 base, leaving 2 bases not matched to a gene. This CDR3 reads CASSSGTGGTDTQYF. The DNA of the CDR3 is TGCGCCAGCAGCTCCGGGACAGGGGGCACAGATACGCAGTATTTT.

The V and J genes are TRBV7-9 and TRBJ2-7; 7 bases fit TRBD1. Trimming at V came to 4 bases and at J to 3 bases, leaving 3 bases not matched to a gene. This CDR3 has 13 residues. The germline V gene encodes CDR1 SEHNR and CDR2 FQNEAQ (reference sequence). The CDR3: CASSSGTVYEQYF. The CDR3 coding sequence is TGTGCCAGCAGCTCAGGGACAGTCTACGAGCAGTACTTC.

The chain carries TRBV5-8 and TRBJ1-5; 7 nucleotides match TRBD1. The CDR3 sequence is 15 residues long. V trimming: 4 bases; J trimming: 4 bases; junction bases outside the gene matches: 8. Germline CDR1 is SGHTS and CDR2 is YDEGEE. The CDR3: CASSKLTGSNQPQHF. CDR3 bases: TGTGCCAGCAGCAAGTTGACAGGGTCTAATCAGCCCCAGCATTTT. Full variable domain (remainder filled in from reference TRBV5-8 and TRBJ1-5): EAGVTQSPTHLIKTRGQQATLRCSPISGHTSVYWYQQALGLGLQFLLWYDEGEERNRGNFPPRFSGRQFPNYSSELNVNALELEDSALYLCASSKLTGSNQPQHFGDGTRLSIL.

This chain joins TRBV30 and TRBJ1-1, with D possibly matching TRBD1 (5 bases). V lost 2 bases and J lost 4, with 14 bases in between. The CDR3 sequence is 14 residues long. Per the germline V gene, CDR1 is GTSNPN and CDR2 is SVGIG (reference sequence). As DNA, the CDR3 is TGTGCCTGGAGTCCAACGGGGGGGTGCACTGAAGCTTTCTTT. This codes for CAWSPTGGCTEAFF. Supplemented by reference TRBV30 and TRBJ1-1, the full variable domain reads SQTIHQWPATLVQPVGSPLSLECTVEGTSNPNLYWYRQAAGRGLQLLFYSVGIGQISSEVPQNLSASRPQDRQFILSSKKLLLSDSGFYLCAWSPTGGCTEAFFGQGTRLTVV.

The chain uses TRBV19 and TRBJ2-1; 11 bases agree with TRBD1. This CDR3 has 15 residues. The germline V gene encodes CDR1 LNHDA and CDR2 SQIVND (reference sequence). With 8 bases clipped from V and 3 bases from J, the junction kept 6 bases outside the gene matches. This chain's CDR3 is CASGVGTGGYNEQFF. CDR3 coding DNA: TGTGCCAGTGGAGTGGGGACAGGGGGCTACAATGAGCAGTTCTTC. Full variable domain (remainder filled in from reference TRBV19 and TRBJ2-1): DGGITQSPKYLFRKEGQNVTLSCEQNLNHDAMYWYRQDPGQGLRLIYYSQIVNDFQKGDIAEGYSVSREKKESFPLTVTSAQKNPTAFYLCASGVGTGGYNEQFFGPGTRLTVL.

In this sample, this clone turned up a few times. The chain has TRBV6-1 and TRBJ2-7, with 10 bases lining up with TRBD2. Germline V gene sequence: CDR1 MNHNS, CDR2 SASEGT. The CDR3 is 15 residues long. After removal of 1 base from V and 0 bases from J, the junction contained 0 bases not matched to a gene. CDR3 sequence (DNA): TGTGCCAGCAGTGAAGGGACTAGCGGCTCCTACGAGCAGTACTTC. Encoded protein: CASSEGTSGSYEQYF.

V usage is TRBV4-1 and J usage is TRBJ1-2; tentative D call: TRBD1 (5 bases). The CDR3 is made up of 15 amino acids. V was clipped by 4 bases and J by 4 bases, with 16 bases between them. Germline V gives CDR1 MGHRA, CDR2 YSYEKL. The CDR3 is CASSRERGGGYGYTF. The CDR3 DNA reads as TGCGCCAGCAGCCGAGAAAGGGGCGGTGGCTATGGCTACACCTTC.

The rearrangement links TRBV2 to TRBJ1-2; the D is unclear. Germline values: CDR1 SNHLY, CDR2 FYNNEI. There are 12 residues in the CDR3. V lost 6 bases and J 3 bases, leaving 8 bases between the germline ends. Here the CDR3 DNA reads TGTGCCAGCAGCCCAGACTACTATGGCTACACCTTC. Translation: CASSPDYYGYTF.

This clone has a single count. The chain joins TRBV5-1 to TRBJ2-3, with D maybe TRBD1 (6 bases). The ends were cut back, 4 bases at V and 0 bases at J, with 12 bases in the middle. The CDR3 has 15 residues. CDR1 is SGHRS, CDR2 YFSETQ, per germline. CDR3 bases: TGCGCCAGCAGCCGACCGGACAGAAGCACAGATACGCAGTATTTT. Translating gives CASSRPDRSTDTQYF.

J is TRBJ1-5 and V is TRBV19, with 8 bases aligning to TRBD1. CDR1 and CDR2 (germline): LNHDA, SQIVND (reference sequence). The CDR3 is made up of 18 amino acids. Trimming at V came to 3 bases and at J to 2 bases, leaving 12 bases not matched to a gene. DNA of the CDR3: TGTGCCAGTAGTATGCTTCGTCAGGGGGCCGTGGGCAATCAGCCCCAGCATTTT. Translating gives CASSMLRQGAVGNQPQHF. The variable domain in full, completed from reference TRBV19 and TRBJ1-5, reads DGGITQSPKYLFRKEGQNVTLSCEQNLNHDAMYWYRQDPGQGLRLIYYSQIVNDFQKGDIAEGYSVSREKKESFPLTVTSAQKNPTAFYLCASSMLRQGAVGNQPQHFGDGTRLSIL.